One sample yielded the 19 T cell receptor beta chains listed below, sequenced in a study of control samples from healthy donors and cancer patients. The data were produced by immunoSEQ multiplex PCR, yet TCRdb's version contains in-frame clones alone and is incomplete. Counted here are 150,000 to 200,000 clones, roughly nine tenths occurring once; the ten biggest clones make up less than 0.75%. Input material: blood. The source is a woman aged 25 to 39 in good health.

The V call is TRBV11-1, the J call TRBJ1-2; the D gene is possibly TRBD1 (5 bases). The CDR3 sequence is 14 residues long. V shed 5 bases and J shed 0 bases, with 10 bases lying between them. Germline assignment: CDR1 SGHAT and CDR2 FQDESV (reference sequence). For the CDR3, the DNA is TGTGCCAGCAGCCGGGACTCAGCTAACTATGGCTACACCTTC. Translating it yields CASSRDSANYGYTF.

This rearrangement joins TRBV5-1 to TRBJ2-2; 8 positions match TRBD2. This CDR3 spans 14 amino acids. Germline V gene lookup returns CDR1 SGHRS and CDR2 YFSETQ. J gave up 6 bases and V 4 bases, and 5 bases lay outside the gene matches. The CDR3 is CASSGTSTPGELFF. The DNA of the CDR3 is TGCGCCAGCAGCGGGACTAGTACGCCCGGGGAGCTGTTTTTT.

The rearrangement uses TRBV3-1 (or the pseudogene TRBV3-2) and TRBJ1-2; D remains ambiguous. V was shortened by 0 bases and J by 4 bases, with 12 bases between the two germline ends. The V gene's germline CDR1 is LGHDT and CDR2 YNNKEL (reference sequence). CDR3 length equals 15 residues. The CDR3 loop is CASSQEPLDGYGYTF. The CDR3 DNA follows: TGTGCCAGCAGCCAAGAGCCCTTGGACGGCTATGGCTACACCTTC.

The CDR3, as DNA: TGCGCCAGCAGCTTGGGCACAACTAATGAAAAACTGTTTTTT. This translates into CASSLGTTNEKLFF. The gene calls are TRBV5-1 and TRBJ1-4; D unresolved. Trimming took off 0 bases at V and 0 bases at J, with 3 bases between the two ends. CDR3 length: 14 amino acids. Germline loops: CDR1 SGHRS, CDR2 YFSETQ.

The genes are TRBV5-6 and TRBJ1-6, with 8 nucleotides matching TRBD1. The CDR3 runs to 16 residues. The germline gives CDR1 SGHDT, CDR2 YYEEEE. J was trimmed by 8 bases and V by 0 bases; bases with no gene match: 7. The CDR3 region has the DNA TGTGCCAGCAGCTTGGGGCCACAGGGGGGATATTCACCCCTCCACTTT. Translating it yields CASSLGPQGGYSPLHF.

This rearrangement joins TRBV15 to TRBJ1-6; D unresolved. V lost 1 base and J lost 7, with 11 bases in between. The CDR3 has 15 residues. CDR1 is LNHNV and CDR2 is YYDKDF in the germline V gene (reference sequence). CDR3 residues: CATSRGMRGNSPLHF. The CDR3, as DNA: TGTGCCACCAGCAGAGGGATGCGGGGAAATTCACCCCTCCACTTT.

The chain employs TRBV18 and TRBJ1-5; D gene uncertain. This CDR3 region has 13 residues. V shed 2 bases and J shed 3 bases, with 5 bases lying between them. Germline lookup yields CDR1 KGHSH and CDR2 LQKENI. CDR3 in DNA: TGTGCCAGCTCACCAAACACCAATCAGCCCCAGCATTTT. Protein sequence: CASSPNTNQPQHF.

This CDR3 is CASSQAPGTTGANVLTF. CDR3 coding DNA: TGCGCCAGCAGCCAAGCCCCAGGGACGACTGGGGCCAACGTCCTGACTTTC. The rearrangement links TRBV4-1 to TRBJ2-6, with D perhaps matching TRBD1 or TRBD2 (5 bases each). This CDR3 has 17 amino acids. Germline loops: CDR1 MGHRA, CDR2 YSYEKL. Trimming took 1 base from V and 2 from J, leaving 12 bases between them.

The V and J genes are TRBV11-2 and TRBJ2-2; perhaps TRBD2 as D (5 bases). Germline values: CDR1 SGHAT, CDR2 FQNNGV. Trimming removed 2 bases at V and 7 bases at J, with 14 bases between. The CDR3 extends over 15 amino acids. The CDR3 DNA is TGTGCCAGCAGCTTAATTTCGGGGAAGGGCGGGGAGCTGTTTTTT. This sequence encodes CASSLISGKGGELFF.

V and J are TRBV7-2 and TRBJ2-3; TRBD2 matches 7 bases. The ends lost 2 bases at V and 3 bases at J; junction bases unmatched: 8. Per germline, CDR1 SGHTA and CDR2 FQGNSA. This CDR3 contains 16 residues. CDR3: CASSLTRWGGTDTQYF. In DNA form, the CDR3 reads TGTGCCAGCAGCTTAACGCGGTGGGGGGGAACAGATACGCAGTATTTT.

This clone was detected only a few times. V is TRBV28 and J is TRBJ2-2, with no clear D. Germline CDR1 is MDHEN and CDR2 is SYDVKM. V gave up 11 bases and J gave up 5 bases, with 21 bases separating them. This CDR3 region has 15 residues. As DNA, the CDR3 is TGTGCCTCTCTCCCTGGGCAGATTGAGACCGGGGAGCTGTTTTTT. As protein: CASLPGQIETGELFF.

The gene calls are TRBV6-1 and TRBJ1-1, with a possible D match to TRBD1 (6 bases). V was trimmed by 1 base and J by 1 base, leaving 16 bases between them. This CDR3 spans 17 amino acids. Per the germline V gene, CDR1 is MNHNS and CDR2 is SASEGT. Here the CDR3 DNA reads TGTGCCAGCAGTGAAGGTCCGGGGGGCGATTGGAACACTGAAGCTTTCTTT. Protein product: CASSEGPGGDWNTEAFF.

The chain is built from TRBV28 and TRBJ1-1; D is unresolved. This CDR3 is 13 amino acids long. V lost 8 bases to trimming and J lost 4 bases, with 14 bases between them. CDR1 MDHEN and CDR2 SYDVKM come from the germline V gene. The CDR3 reads CASGLFSITEAFF. CDR3 sequence (DNA): TGTGCCAGCGGACTCTTTTCCATCACTGAAGCTTTCTTT. The full variable domain, in which reference TRBV28 and TRBJ1-1 provide the parts outside the CDR3, is DVKVTQSSRYLVKRTGEKVFLECVQDMDHENMFWYRQDPGLGLRLIYFSYDVKMKEKGDIPEGYSVSREKKERFSLILESASTNQTSMYLCASGLFSITEAFFGQGTRLTVV.

V is TRBV3-1 (or the pseudogene TRBV3-2) and J is TRBJ2-3; 9 positions match TRBD1. This CDR3 contains 15 residues. With V trimmed by 2 bases and J by 4 bases, 4 bases remained unmatched. Germline V CDR1 and CDR2: LGHDT, YNNKEL (reference sequence). CDR3 nucleotides: TGTGCCAGCAGCCAACCCCGGACAGGGGCAGATACGCAGTATTTT. Its translation: CASSQPRTGADTQYF.

V and J are TRBV27 and TRBJ2-3, with 13 bases matching TRBD2. V shed 6 bases, J shed 2 bases, and the junction held 5 bases outside the gene matches. The V gene's germline CDR1 is MNHEY and CDR2 SMNVEV (reference sequence). The CDR3 extends over 16 amino acids. This chain's CDR3 is CASRSGLAGITDTQYF. Here the CDR3 DNA reads TGTGCCAGCAGATCGGGACTAGCGGGGATCACAGATACGCAGTATTTT.

In its sample, this clone was seen a few times. The chain carries TRBV7-2 and TRBJ1-1; no clear D. Germline assignment: CDR1 SGHTA and CDR2 FQGNSA. Trimming stripped 4 bases from V and 0 bases from J, with 6 bases between. The CDR3 sequence is 13 residues long. CDR3 loop: CASSSRLNTEAFF. The CDR3 DNA reads as TGTGCCAGCAGCTCCCGTTTGAACACTGAAGCTTTCTTT.

V gene TRBV15 combines with J gene TRBJ2-5, with 9 bases that match TRBD1. The J segment lost 4 bases and the V segment lost 1 base, leaving 10 bases of the junction unmatched. The CDR3 consists of 17 residues. Per the germline V gene, CDR1 is LNHNV and CDR2 is YYDKDF (reference sequence). The CDR3 nucleotides read TGTGCCACCAGCAGAGGCGTAAGGGACAGGGCAGGAGAGACCCAGTACTTC. It yields the protein CATSRGVRDRAGETQYF.

The chain uses TRBV28 and TRBJ1-6; D is undetermined. This CDR3 region has 12 residues. Germline assignment: CDR1 MDHEN and CDR2 SYDVKM. Trimming removed 7 bases at V and 10 bases at J, with 11 bases between. As DNA, the CDR3 is TGTGCCAGCACCCCCCGAGGGTCACCCCTCCACTTT. Its translation: CASTPRGSPLHF.

The chain is built from TRBV5-1 and TRBJ2-5; 15 nucleotides agree with TRBD2. Germline-derived CDR1 and CDR2 are SGHRS and YFSETQ. With V trimmed by 4 bases and J by 3 bases, 4 bases remained unmatched. The CDR3 spans 16 residues. The CDR3 spells CASSPGTSGRKETQYF. For the CDR3, the DNA is TGCGCCAGCAGCCCTGGGACTAGCGGGAGGAAAGAGACCCAGTACTTC.